This record covers a single TCR beta chain. Its antigen remains unknown. The CDR3 loop spans 14 amino acids. The V and J ends lost 10 bases and 2 bases respectively, with 17 bases between them. CDR1 is ENHRY and CDR2 is SYGVKD in the germline V gene. This record belongs to a study of cytomegalovirus exposure and HLA in healthy donors. PCR amplification relied on 60 Vbeta primers (plus 13 Jbeta primers). This table comes from immunoSEQ multiplex PCR, and its TCRdb copy is limited to in-frame clones, with some not included. The sample holds around 130,000 clones, roughly 85% seen once. Study-wide findings and caveats: According to an earlier analysis, most TCR beta V segments yielded productive rearrangements about 87% or about 30% of the time. A later analysis reported that several of the most significant clusters appeared to be linked to common viral pathogens, among them Epstein-Barr virus.

The sequencing sample was made of PBMCs. This clonotype originated in a woman aged 25 to 39 in good health and CMV-seropositive. The chain carries TRBV10-3 and TRBJ2-5; D call uncertain. As DNA, the CDR3 is TGTGCCACCACCCGCTCCATGGCACAAGAGACCCAGTACTTC. Encoded protein: CATTRSMAQETQYF.